This TCR beta chain emerged from a study of T cell responses to AZD1222 COVID-19 vaccine. General study points: The number of AZD1222 recipients seropositive at baseline was only 6 or 7.

Assay: immunoSEQ multiplex PCR; the TCRdb copy retains only in-frame clones and omits some. In the table there are under 170,000 clones, 94% of which are singletons. Germline V gives CDR1 LNHDA, CDR2 SQIVND (reference sequence). The CDR3 is 15 residues long. V lost 0 bases to trimming and J lost 2 bases, with 8 bases between them. About this clone itself: What it binds is not known.

The starting material was peripheral blood, obtained on day 0 of AZD1222 vaccination. This sequence was found in an adult in good health. V gene TRBV19 combines with J gene TRBJ1-5, with D tentatively TRBD1 (5 bases). DNA for the CDR3: TGTGCCAGTAGTATAGAGGGGGAAGGCAATCAGCCCCAGCATTTT. Amino acids: CASSIEGEGNQPQHF.